These 6 T cell receptor beta chains originate from one sample sequenced in a study of T cells after posttransplantation cyclophosphamide. Treatment was busulfan-fludarabine conditioning, a marrow graft, and cyclophosphamide on days +3 and +4. Profiled with immunoSEQ multiplex PCR; TCRdb holds only in-frame clones, not every one. Of about 17,000 clones listed, roughly 76% were seen once; the top ten hold over 30%. The specimen comprised CD8+ T cells sorted from PBMCs, sampled 1,800 to 2,000 days after a stem cell transplant with posttransplant cyclophosphamide. All receptors derive from a female patient aged 35-55 years who received an allogeneic stem cell transplant from a related donor, was CMV-positive, and had no GVHD. Among the T cells, some may be from the graft donor.

The chain links TRBV2 to TRBJ1-1, with D possibly matching TRBD1 (6 bases). The CDR3 has 14 amino acids. Trimming pared 5 bases from V and 2 bases from J, leaving 12 bases between. Germline V gene lookup returns CDR1 SNHLY and CDR2 FYNNEI. For the CDR3, the DNA is TGTGCCAGCAGTCCGGGACACCCAAACACTGAAGCTTTCTTT. This sequence encodes CASSPGHPNTEAFF.

The V gene is TRBV11-2, the J gene TRBJ1-1; 8 bases match TRBD1. CDR1 SGHAT and CDR2 FQNNGV come from the germline V gene. The CDR3 runs 14 residues. J gave up 3 bases and V 5 bases, and 5 bases lay outside the gene matches. The CDR3 sequence: CASSPTGAYTEAFF. CDR3 DNA sequence: TGTGCCAGCAGCCCGACAGGGGCGTACACTGAAGCTTTCTTT. The complete variable domain, with remaining parts taken from reference TRBV11-2 and TRBJ1-1, reads EAGVAQSPRYKIIEKRQSVAFWCNPISGHATLYWYQQILGQGPKLLIQFQNNGVVDDSQLPKDRFSAERLKGVDSTLKIQPAKLEDSAVYLCASSPTGAYTEAFFGQGTRLTVV.

The J gene is TRBJ1-3, the V gene TRBV10-3, with D possibly matching TRBD1 (6 bases). V lost 8 bases to trimming and J lost 0 bases, with 11 bases between them. This CDR3 contains 14 residues. CDR1 and CDR2 from the germline V gene are ENHRY and SYGVKD. CDR3 region: CAIVGDNSGNTIYF. In DNA, the CDR3 is TGTGCCATCGTCGGGGACAACTCTGGAAACACCATATATTTT.

V gene TRBV7-8 combines with J gene TRBJ1-4; the D gene is possibly TRBD1 (6 bases). The CDR3 runs to 15 residues. In germline, CDR1 is SGHVS, CDR2 FQNEAQ. V lost 1 base to trimming and J lost 7 bases, with 13 bases between them. CDR3 sequence reads: CASSLVRGGFEKLFF. The CDR3 DNA follows: TGTGCCAGCAGCTTAGTGCGGGGGGGCTTTGAAAAACTGTTTTTT.

This clone was recorded at least ten times. This chain joins TRBV5-1 and TRBJ2-2; 7 bases line up with TRBD1. The CDR3 consists of 16 residues. The trim removed 3 bases at V and 3 bases at J, leaving 8 bases unmatched. CDR1 is SGHRS and CDR2 is YFSETQ in the germline V gene. CDR3 nucleotides: TGCGCCAGCAGCTCCCTGACAGGGCAGGACACCGGGGAGCTGTTTTTT. As protein: CASSSLTGQDTGELFF.

The genes are TRBV7-6 and TRBJ2-5, with D possibly matching TRBD2 (6 bases). This CDR3 has 14 residues. Trimming pared 1 base from V and 4 bases from J, leaving 10 bases between. Germline V gene sequence: CDR1 SGHVS, CDR2 FNYEAQ. CDR3 in DNA: TGTGCCAGCAGCTTAGAGGTGGGGGGAGAGACCCAGTACTTC. It translates to CASSLEVGGETQYF.